The source of this T cell receptor beta chain is a study of blood T cell repertoires in COVID-19. Study as a whole: Spain, Italy and the United States supplied samples that represented acute and convalescent COVID-19. Nucleic acid was either cDNA or gDNA, and it came from T cells, B-cell-depleted T cells, or PBMCs.

As for this clone: A read error may produce the germline difference seen at one junction end.

CDR1 is MDHEN, CDR2 SYDVKM, per germline. The CDR3 is 13 residues long. Profiling relied on immunoSEQ multiplex PCR, and the TCRdb table lists in-frame clones only, not all of them. The profile covers 140,000 to 150,000 clones, with more than 80% appearing a single time and about 4.4% taken by the ten largest. Participants were aged 18 to 89 years from roughly 25 US areas. Symptom resolution, clearance, or two negative PCRs marked the recovered donors of Cohort 3. Sequences were obtained from PBMCs or T cells enriched from blood (not recorded which). The receptor was derived from a man aged 45-60 years who had recovered from COVID-19. The chain employs TRBV28 and TRBJ1-2; D is unresolved. CDR3 DNA sequence: TGTGCCAGCAATTTATCCGGGGACTATGGCTACACCTTC. Encoded protein: CASNLSGDYGYTF.